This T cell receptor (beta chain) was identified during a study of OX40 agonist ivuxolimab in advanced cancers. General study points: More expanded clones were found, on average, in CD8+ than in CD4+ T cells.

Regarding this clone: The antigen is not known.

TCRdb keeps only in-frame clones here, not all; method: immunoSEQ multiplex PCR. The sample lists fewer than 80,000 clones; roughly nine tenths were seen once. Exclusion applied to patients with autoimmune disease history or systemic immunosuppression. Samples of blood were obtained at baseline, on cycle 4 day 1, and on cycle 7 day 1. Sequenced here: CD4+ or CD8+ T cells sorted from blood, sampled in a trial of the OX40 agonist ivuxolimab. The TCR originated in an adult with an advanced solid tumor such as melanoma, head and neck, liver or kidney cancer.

CDR3 sequence (DNA): TGCGCCAGCAGCTTGGGATCGGGGGGCGAGCAGTACTTC. This encodes CASSLGSGGEQYF. This rearrangement joins TRBV5-1 to TRBJ2-7; 7 nucleotides line up with TRBD2. Trimming cost V 0 bases and J 6 bases; bases outside gene matches: 3. Germline V CDR1 and CDR2: SGHRS, YFSETQ. The CDR3 spans 13 residues.